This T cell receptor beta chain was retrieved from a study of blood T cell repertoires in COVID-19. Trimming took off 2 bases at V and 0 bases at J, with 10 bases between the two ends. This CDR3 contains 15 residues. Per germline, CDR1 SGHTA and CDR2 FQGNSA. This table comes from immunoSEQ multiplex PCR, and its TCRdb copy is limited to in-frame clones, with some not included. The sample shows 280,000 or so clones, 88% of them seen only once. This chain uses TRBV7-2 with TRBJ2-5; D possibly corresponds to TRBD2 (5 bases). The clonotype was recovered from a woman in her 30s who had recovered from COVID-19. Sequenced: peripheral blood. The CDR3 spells CASSLRTGHQETQYF. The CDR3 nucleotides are TGTGCCAGCAGCTTAAGGACTGGACACCAAGAGACCCAGTACTTC.